The T cell receptor beta chain described here comes from a study of blood T cells in healthy people across ages. Primers used in a second PCR of about 6 to 11 cycles were a sample-barcoded 5' primer and a J-beta primer mix. TCRdb reprocessed the 5' RACE reads via MiXCR and lists one record per CDR3 protein. The sample holds 700,000 to 950,000 distinct CDR3 sequences, roughly 64% seen once. This clonotype was seen only a few times. Its specificity is not known. Study-wide findings and caveats: TCR beta diversity per million T cells fell roughly linearly with age. Nothing was known about donor CMV status, and this possibly confounded expanded clonotype changes.

Trimming removed 5 bases from V and 4 bases from J, with 20 bases in between. This CDR3 is 16 amino acids long. Donors ranged from roughly 6 to 100 years old and were healthy Caucasians in Russia. Researchers report isolating at least 6 million PBMCs per sample. Material for sequencing was blood. The receptor was isolated from a man younger than 45 in good health. The J gene is TRBJ1-2, the V gene TRBV12-3 or TRBV12-4; D is unclear. CDR3 sequence reads: CASSPTIRDPGYGYTF. Written as DNA, the CDR3 is TGTGCCAGCAGTCCGACGATTCGAGACCCGGGCTATGGCTACACCTTC.